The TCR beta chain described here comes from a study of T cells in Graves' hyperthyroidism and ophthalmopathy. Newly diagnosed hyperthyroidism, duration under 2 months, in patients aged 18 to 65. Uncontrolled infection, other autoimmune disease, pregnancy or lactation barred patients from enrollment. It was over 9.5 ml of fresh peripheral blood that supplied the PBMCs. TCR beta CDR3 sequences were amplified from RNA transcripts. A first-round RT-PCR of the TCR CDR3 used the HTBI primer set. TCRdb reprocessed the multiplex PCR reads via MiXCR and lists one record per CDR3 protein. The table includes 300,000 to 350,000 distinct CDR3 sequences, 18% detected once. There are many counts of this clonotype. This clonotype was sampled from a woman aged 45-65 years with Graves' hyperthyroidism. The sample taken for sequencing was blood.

The DNA of the CDR3 is TGTGCCAGCTCGGGGGTCGGGACTAGCGGGACTTACGAGCAGTACTTC. Protein product: CASSGVGTSGTYEQYF. The genes are TRBV7-2 and TRBJ2-7; 13 bases map to TRBD2. Trimming removed 8 bases from V and 4 bases from J; junction bases left unmatched: 11. CDR1 is SGHTA, CDR2 FQGNSA, per germline. The CDR3 has 16 amino acids.